Listed below are T cell receptor beta chains from one sample, sequenced in a study of blood T cell repertoires in COVID-19. The protocol was immunoSEQ multiplex PCR, while the TCRdb copy is restricted to in-frame clones and leaves out a portion. This table holds 330,000 or so clones, around nine tenths found once. The sequenced sample consisted of PBMCs or T cells enriched from blood (not recorded which). All receptors derive from a woman under 40 who had been exposed to COVID-19. The CDR3 runs from the conserved cysteine through the conserved F or W. D genes are given only for firm matches. Some rows mark clone size as missing; the rest say once, few, many or name a class of expanded clone.

len,abundance,j_gene,v_gene,d_gene,CDR3nt,CDR3aa
16,-,TRBJ2-1,TRBV28,-,TGTGCCAGCAGTTATAGGCCAGGGGTGCCCTACAATGAGCAGTTCTTC,CASSYRPGVPYNEQFF
14,-,TRBJ2-7,TRBV28,TRBD2,TGTGCCAGCAGTTCTCGGACTAGCGGGTACGAGCAGTACTTC,CASSSRTSGYEQYF
14,-,TRBJ2-7,TRBV2,TRBD1,TGTGCCAGCAGAGGGACAGGGGTCCCCTACGAGCAGTACTTC,CASRGTGVPYEQYF
11,-,TRBJ1-1,TRBV5-8,-,TGTGCCAGCAGCGCTCCAGCGTTGGCTTTCTTT,CASSAPALAFF
15,-,TRBJ2-7,TRBV11-2,-,TGTGCCAGCCGCACGGATCTTTATTCGCGGGGAGAGCAGTACTTC,CASRTDLYSRGEQYF
16,-,TRBJ2-3,TRBV9,TRBD2,TGTGCCAGCAGCGTAGGGGCTAGCGGGGGTACAGATACGCAGTATTTT,CASSVGASGGTDTQYF
14,-,TRBJ2-7,TRBV18,-,TGTGCCAGCTCAAAAGATTCGAGGGACTACGAGCAGTACTTC,CASSKDSRDYEQYF
14,-,TRBJ1-2,TRBV6-5,-,TGTGCCAGCAGACTAAACAGGGTTGTCAAGGGCTACACCTTC,CASRLNRVVKGYTF
16,-,TRBJ1-2,TRBV3-1/TRBV3-2,-,TGTGCCAGCAGCCATATAGGAGGGTTCGAAGACTATGGCTACACCTTC,CASSHIGGFEDYGYTF
14,-,TRBJ2-2,TRBV29-1,TRBD1,TGCAGCGTTGAGGGGACAGGGGGTATCGGGGAGCTGTTTTTT,CSVEGTGGIGELFF
14,-,TRBJ1-1,TRBV7-2,-,TGTGCCAGCAGCAGGAGGACCCTGAACACTGAAGCTTTCTTT,CASSRRTLNTEAFF
15,-,TRBJ2-2,TRBV9,-,TGTGCCAGCAGCGCGACACCAACGAACACCGGGGAGCTGTTTTTT,CASSATPTNTGELFF
15,once,TRBJ2-7,TRBV11-2,TRBD1,TGTGCCAGCAGCTTAGAGACAGGGGCGGGTTTCGAGCAGTACTTC,CASSLETGAGFEQYF
15,once,TRBJ2-3,TRBV5-1,TRBD2,TGCGCCAGCAGCTTGACTAGCGGGAGTTGGGATACGCAGTATTTT,CASSLTSGSWDTQYF
16,once,TRBJ2-3,TRBV19,TRBD2,TGTGCCAGTAGTGTAGGACTAGCGGCTAGCACAGATACGCAGTATTTT,CASSVGLAASTDTQYF
13,-,TRBJ2-5,TRBV10-3,TRBD2,TGTGCCATCAGTGCGGGAGGGGGGGAGACCCAGTACTTC,CAISAGGGETQYF
19,-,TRBJ2-7,TRBV7-2,-,TGTGCCAGCAGCTCCCGACCCCGCGGGGCGGCCGTGCCCACATACGAGCAGTACTTC,CASSSRPRGAAVPTYEQYF
15,-,TRBJ2-3,TRBV10-3,TRBD2,TGTGCCATCAGGAGGCTAGCGGGAGGCACAGATACGCAGTATTTT,CAIRRLAGGTDTQYF
9,-,TRBJ1-2,TRBV11-3,-,TGTGCCAGCAGCTTAGGCGGACTCTTC,CASSLGGLF
14,-,TRBJ1-3,TRBV30,-,TGTGCCTGGACCACCGGAGGGTTCGGAAACACCATATATTTT,CAWTTGGFGNTIYF
15,once,TRBJ1-5,TRBV27,TRBD1,TGTGCCAGCTGCAAAACAGGGGATAGCAATCAGCCCCAGCATTTT,CASCKTGDSNQPQHF
13,-,TRBJ2-7,TRBV2,-,TGTGCCAGCAGTGCGGGCGGGGCCCACGAGCAGTACTTC,CASSAGGAHEQYF
14,-,TRBJ2-1,TRBV19,TRBD2,TGTGCCAGCGCCCTCGGGGGAGGGCGGCCTGAGCAGTTCTTC,CASALGGGRPEQFF
15,-,TRBJ1-1,TRBV28,TRBD1,TGTGCCAGCAGTTCCAGGGGGCGCGAGAACACTGAAGCTTTCTTT,CASSSRGRENTEAFF
17,once,TRBJ2-1,TRBV25-1,-,TGTGCCAGCAGCACAACCCCGGGGCAGGGGCCCTACAATGAGCAGTTCTTC,CASSTTPGQGPYNEQFF
17,few,TRBJ1-1,TRBV5-6,-,TGTGCCAGCAGCTTGGAGGTCCTCCTGGGCGTGAACACTGAAGCTTTCTTT,CASSLEVLLGVNTEAFF
15,-,TRBJ1-5,TRBV10-1,-,TGCGCCAGCAGTGAGAGGGACTTCTCTCTGGAGCCCCAGCATTTT,CASSERDFSLEPQHF
17,-,TRBJ2-3,TRBV21-1,-,TGTGCCAGCAGCAAAGATCCCCTAGCGGCCAAGACAGATACGCAGTATTTT,CASSKDPLAAKTDTQYF
12,-,TRBJ2-5,TRBV24-1,-,TGTGCCACCAGTGCCGGGAGAGAGACCCAGTACTTC,CATSAGRETQYF
15,-,TRBJ1-1,TRBV5-1,-,TGCGCCAGCAGCTTACAGACCCCCGGTGGGACTGAAGCTTTCTTT,CASSLQTPGGTEAFF
15,few,TRBJ1-5,TRBV28,-,TGTGCCAGCATTACAGGAGCCGATTTAAATCAGCCCCAGCATTTT,CASITGADLNQPQHF
14,-,TRBJ2-7,TRBV4-2,-,TGTGCCAGCAGCCAAGTGGCAGTCTCCTACGAGCAGTACTTC,CASSQVAVSYEQYF
16,-,TRBJ1-5,TRBV19,-,TGTGCCAGTAGTATATTCCAGGGAGGAGGCAATCAGCCCCAGCATTTT,CASSIFQGGGNQPQHF
14,-,TRBJ2-5,TRBV6-4,TRBD2,TGTGCCAGCAGAAAAGCGGGAGGATACGCGACCCAGTACTTC,CASRKAGGYATQYF